This T cell receptor (beta chain) was captured by sequencing in a study of blood T cell repertoires in COVID-19 (dated by TCRdb to between 2020 and 2021). Study-level background: The collaborator samples originated in the United States, Italy and Spain and spanned the acute and convalescent phases of COVID-19. The prospective study material was composed of cDNA or gDNA derived from T cells, B-cell-depleted T cells, or PBMCs. Subjects who had been exposed to COVID-19, were actively infected with it, or had recovered from it provided the deeply sampled blood TCRbeta repertoires that made up the dataset. The repertoires were released in a freely available public database intended as a resource for research on the immune response to SARS-CoV-2. Samples were obtained from the ongoing ImmuneRACE study (first 160 participants) and from some 1,200 subjects provided by 6 global collaborators. Nearly every sample came with metadata listing a de-identified subject ID, COVID-19 status, age in years and sex. Where available, HLA class I and class II types were obtained from metadata supplied by the sample provider rather than from assay-based typing.

What the study reported, not specific to this receptor: Clinical and demographic metadata were provided uncurated, with the amount varying by source and participant.

About this clone: No antigen is known for it. One base away there is no much larger clone; base qualities are not given.

TCRbeta CDR3 regions were amplified from genomic DNA by means of the immunoSEQ Assay, a bias-controlled multiplex PCR. In the paper's pipeline: The number of nucleated cells in each sample was estimated by amplification of reference gene primers within the assay. Sequence reads were collapsed and filtered to measure the absolute abundance of every unique TCRbeta CDR3 rearrangement. For each sample, productive Simpson clonality was calculated by taking the square root of Simpson's diversity index across productive rearrangements. TCRdb took this table from immuneACCESS and kept in-frame rearrangements with V and J called. Such tables lack part of the clones; where checked against another copy, unresolved V genes explain under half of the gap, and the rest is unexplained. Clone size and the V and J calls come from that table; the DNA yielded D and trimming. The sample table contains fewer than 85,000 clones; only one count was recorded for less than 90% of them. About 9% of the sample belongs to the ten largest clones.

Each collaborating institution followed its own protocols to collect whole blood in K2EDTA tubes. For TCRbeta analysis, collaborators shipped samples as frozen whole blood, isolated PBMCs, or DNA extracted from either of those sample types. Spanning cysteine to phenylalanine, the CDR3 consists of 15 amino acids. Of all the DNA, just the CDR3 is kept, 45 bases in frame from base 1. Trimming removed 9 bases from V and 3 bases from J, leaving 18 bases between the germline ends. CDR1 and CDR2, per the germline V gene (reference sequence), are LNHDA and SQIVND. This sequence uses TRBV19 and TRBJ2-1; TRBD2 is a possible D gene, resting on 5 matching bases. Sequencing was carried out using peripheral blood. The receptor's source is a human donor in a cohort sampled during active COVID-19. The CDR3 region: CASSAGKLFYNEQFF. The DNA sequence is as follows: TGTGCCAGCTCCGCCGGGAAACTGTTCTACAATGAGCAGTTCTTC.